This T cell receptor beta chain was captured by sequencing in a study of cytomegalovirus exposure and HLA in healthy donors. V lost 4 bases and J 6 bases, leaving 6 bases between the germline ends. Germline CDR1 is SEHNR and CDR2 is FQNEAQ (reference sequence). This CDR3 is built from 11 residues. Both 60 Vbeta primers and 13 Jbeta primers went into the PCR. The protocol was immunoSEQ multiplex PCR, while the TCRdb copy is restricted to in-frame clones and leaves out a portion. The sample has 200,000 to 250,000 clones; approximately 80% are singletons. The clonotype originates from a woman aged 40 to 50 in good health and CMV-seronegative. The chain combines TRBV7-9 with TRBJ2-5; D is undetermined. Sequencing input: PBMCs. In DNA, the CDR3 is TGTGCCAGCAGCTCCCCTAAGACCCAGTACTTC. Protein: CASSSPKTQYF.